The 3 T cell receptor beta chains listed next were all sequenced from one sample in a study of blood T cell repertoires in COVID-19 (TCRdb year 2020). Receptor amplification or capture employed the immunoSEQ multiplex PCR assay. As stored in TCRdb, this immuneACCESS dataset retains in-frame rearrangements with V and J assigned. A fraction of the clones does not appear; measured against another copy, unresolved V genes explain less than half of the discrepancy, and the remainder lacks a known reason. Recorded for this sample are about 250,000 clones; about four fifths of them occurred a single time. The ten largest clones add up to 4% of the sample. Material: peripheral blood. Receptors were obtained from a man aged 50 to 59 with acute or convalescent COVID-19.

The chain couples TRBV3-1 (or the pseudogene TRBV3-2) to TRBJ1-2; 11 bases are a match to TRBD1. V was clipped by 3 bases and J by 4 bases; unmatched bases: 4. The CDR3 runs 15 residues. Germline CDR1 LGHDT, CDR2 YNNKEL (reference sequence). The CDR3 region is CASSQGTGGFYGYTF. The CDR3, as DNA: TGTGCCAGCAGCCAGGGGACAGGGGGGTTCTATGGCTACACCTTC.

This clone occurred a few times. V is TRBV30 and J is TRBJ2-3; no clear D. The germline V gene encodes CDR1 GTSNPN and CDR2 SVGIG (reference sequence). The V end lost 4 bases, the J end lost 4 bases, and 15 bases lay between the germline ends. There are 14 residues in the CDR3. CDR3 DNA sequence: TGTGCCTGGATGGAGCCCGGAGCAGCAGATACGCAGTATTTT. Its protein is CAWMEPGAADTQYF.

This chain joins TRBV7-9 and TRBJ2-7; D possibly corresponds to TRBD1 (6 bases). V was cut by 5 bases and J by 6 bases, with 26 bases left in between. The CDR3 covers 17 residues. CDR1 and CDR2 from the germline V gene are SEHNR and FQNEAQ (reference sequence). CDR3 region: CASSLHRDTGRGGEQYF. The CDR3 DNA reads TGTGCCAGCAGCCTCCACCGCGATACAGGGAGAGGTGGCGAGCAGTACTTC. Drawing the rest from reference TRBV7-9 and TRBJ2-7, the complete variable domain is DTGVSQNPRHKITKRGQNVTFRCDPISEHNRLYWYRQTLGQGPEFLTYFQNEAQLEKSRLLSDRFSAERPKGSFSTLEIQRTEQGDSAMYLCASSLHRDTGRGGEQYFGPGTRLTVT.